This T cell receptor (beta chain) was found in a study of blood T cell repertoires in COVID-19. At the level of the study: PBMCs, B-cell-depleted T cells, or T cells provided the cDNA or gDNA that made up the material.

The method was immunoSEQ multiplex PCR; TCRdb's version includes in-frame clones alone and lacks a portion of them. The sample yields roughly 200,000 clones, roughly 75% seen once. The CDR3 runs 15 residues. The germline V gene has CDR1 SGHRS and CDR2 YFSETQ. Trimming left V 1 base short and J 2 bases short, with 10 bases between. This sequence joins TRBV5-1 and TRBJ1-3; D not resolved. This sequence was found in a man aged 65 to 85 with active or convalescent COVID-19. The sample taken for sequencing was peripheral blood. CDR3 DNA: TGCGCCAGCAGCTTGAACAGTCTGACTGGAAACACCATATATTTT. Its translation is CASSLNSLTGNTIYF.